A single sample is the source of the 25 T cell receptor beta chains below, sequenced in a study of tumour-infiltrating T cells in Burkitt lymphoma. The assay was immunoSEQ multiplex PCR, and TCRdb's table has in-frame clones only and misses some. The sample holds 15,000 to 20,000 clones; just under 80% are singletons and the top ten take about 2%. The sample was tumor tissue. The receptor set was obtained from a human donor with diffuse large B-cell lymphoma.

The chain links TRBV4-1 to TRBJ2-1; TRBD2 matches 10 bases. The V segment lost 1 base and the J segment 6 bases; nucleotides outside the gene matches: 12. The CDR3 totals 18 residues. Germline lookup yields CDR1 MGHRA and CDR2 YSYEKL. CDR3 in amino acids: CASSQAPPGTSAFNEQFF. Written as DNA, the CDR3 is TGCGCCAGCAGCCAAGCTCCTCCCGGGACTAGCGCCTTCAATGAGCAGTTCTTC.

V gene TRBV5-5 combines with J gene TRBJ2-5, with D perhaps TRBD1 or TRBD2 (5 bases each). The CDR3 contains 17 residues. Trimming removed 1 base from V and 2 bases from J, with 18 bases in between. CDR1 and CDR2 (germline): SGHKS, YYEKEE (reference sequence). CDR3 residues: CASSLYWRGAVQETQYF. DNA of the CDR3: TGTGCCAGCAGCTTGTATTGGAGAGGGGCAGTTCAAGAGACCCAGTACTTC.

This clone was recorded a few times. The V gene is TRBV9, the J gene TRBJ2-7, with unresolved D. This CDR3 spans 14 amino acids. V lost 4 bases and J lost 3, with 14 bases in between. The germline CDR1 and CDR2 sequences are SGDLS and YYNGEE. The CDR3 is CASSPRASFYEQYF. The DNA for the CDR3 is TGTGCCAGCAGCCCCCGGGCCTCATTCTACGAGCAGTACTTC.

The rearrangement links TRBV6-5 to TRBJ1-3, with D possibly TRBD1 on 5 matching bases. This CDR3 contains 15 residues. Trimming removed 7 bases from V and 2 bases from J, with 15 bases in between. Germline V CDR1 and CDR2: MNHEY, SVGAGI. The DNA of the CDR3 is TGTGCCAGCACCCCGAATCAGGGAACTGGAAACACCATATATTTT. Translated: CASTPNQGTGNTIYF.

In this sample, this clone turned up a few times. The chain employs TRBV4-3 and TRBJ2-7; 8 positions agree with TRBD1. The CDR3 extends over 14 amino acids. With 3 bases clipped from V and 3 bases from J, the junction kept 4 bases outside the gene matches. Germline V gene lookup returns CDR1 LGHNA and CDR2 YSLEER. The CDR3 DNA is TGCGCCAGCAGCCAGGGGACAGGAAACTACGAGCAGTACTTC. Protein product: CASSQGTGNYEQYF.

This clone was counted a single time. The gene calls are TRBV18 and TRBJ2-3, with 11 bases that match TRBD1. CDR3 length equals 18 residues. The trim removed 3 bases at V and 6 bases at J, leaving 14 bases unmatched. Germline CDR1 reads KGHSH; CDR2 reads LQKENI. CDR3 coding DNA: TGTGCCAGCTCACCGACATCCCCCGGGACAGGGGGTGTGGATACGCAGTATTTT. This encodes CASSPTSPGTGGVDTQYF. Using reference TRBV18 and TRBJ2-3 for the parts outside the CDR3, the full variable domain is NAGVMQNPRHLVRRRGQEARLRCSPMKGHSHVYWYRQLPEEGLKFMVYLQKENIIDESGMPKERFSAEFPKEGPSILRIQQVVRGDSAAYFCASSPTSPGTGGVDTQYFGPGTRLTVL.

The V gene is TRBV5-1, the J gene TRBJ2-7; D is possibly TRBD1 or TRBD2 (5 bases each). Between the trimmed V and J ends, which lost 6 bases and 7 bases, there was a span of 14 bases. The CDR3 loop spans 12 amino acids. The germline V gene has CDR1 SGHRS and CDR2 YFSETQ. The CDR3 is CASNEGLNEQYF. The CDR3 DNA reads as TGCGCCAGCAACGAGGGGTTGAATGAGCAGTACTTC.

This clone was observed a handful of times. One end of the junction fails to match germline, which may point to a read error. CDR3 sequence: CASSLASGASAYRF. The CDR3 DNA is TGTGCCAGCAGCTTAGCGTCTGGCGCGAGCGCATACCGCTTC. The chain couples TRBV7-9 to TRBJ2-7; no firm D call. There are 14 residues in the CDR3. The germline gives CDR1 SEHNR, CDR2 FQNEAQ (reference sequence).

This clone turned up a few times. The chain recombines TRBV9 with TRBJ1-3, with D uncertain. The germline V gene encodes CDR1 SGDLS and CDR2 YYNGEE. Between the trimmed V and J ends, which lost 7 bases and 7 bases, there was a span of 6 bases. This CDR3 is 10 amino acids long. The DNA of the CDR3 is TGTGCCAGCTCCGGGAACACCATATATTTT. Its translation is CASSGNTIYF.

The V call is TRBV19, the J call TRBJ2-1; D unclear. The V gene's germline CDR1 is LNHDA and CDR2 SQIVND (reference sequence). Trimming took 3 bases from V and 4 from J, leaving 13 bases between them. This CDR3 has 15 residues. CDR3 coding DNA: TGTGCCAGTAGTATTTCGGCTAGAACTTACAATGAGCAGTTCTTC. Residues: CASSISARTYNEQFF.

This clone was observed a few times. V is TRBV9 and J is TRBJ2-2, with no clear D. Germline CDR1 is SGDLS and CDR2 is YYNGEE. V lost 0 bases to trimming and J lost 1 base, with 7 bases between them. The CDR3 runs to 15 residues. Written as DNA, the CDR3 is TGTGCCAGCAGCGTAGATGCCCAGAACACCGGGGAGCTGTTTTTT. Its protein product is CASSVDAQNTGELFF.

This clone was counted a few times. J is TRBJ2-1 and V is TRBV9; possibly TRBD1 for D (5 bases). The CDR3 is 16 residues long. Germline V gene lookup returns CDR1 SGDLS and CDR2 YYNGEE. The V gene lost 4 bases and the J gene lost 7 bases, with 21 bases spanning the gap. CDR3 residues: CASSQPFPPGINEQFF. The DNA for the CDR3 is TGTGCCAGCAGCCAACCTTTTCCGCCAGGGATAAATGAGCAGTTCTTC.

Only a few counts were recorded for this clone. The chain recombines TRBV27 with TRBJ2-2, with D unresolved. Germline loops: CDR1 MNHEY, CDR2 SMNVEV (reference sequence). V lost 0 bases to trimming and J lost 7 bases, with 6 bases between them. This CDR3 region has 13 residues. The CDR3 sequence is CASSLSIFGELFF. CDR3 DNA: TGTGCCAGCAGTTTATCGATCTTCGGGGAGCTGTTTTTT.

The DNA of the CDR3 is TGTGCCAGCAGCACGACCGACAGGTCTGGACAGTACTTC. Its protein is CASSTTDRSGQYF. This sequence joins TRBV9 and TRBJ2-7; tentatively, D is TRBD1 (6 bases). Germline loops: CDR1 SGDLS, CDR2 YYNGEE. CDR3 size: 13 residues. V gave up 4 bases and J gave up 10 bases, with 18 bases separating them. Drawing the rest from reference TRBV9 and TRBJ2-7, the complete variable domain is DSGVTQTPKHLITATGQRVTLRCSPRSGDLSVYWYQQSLDQGLQFLIQYYNGEERAKGNILERFSAQQFPDLHSELNLSSLELGDSALYFCASSTTDRSGQYFGPGTRLTVT.

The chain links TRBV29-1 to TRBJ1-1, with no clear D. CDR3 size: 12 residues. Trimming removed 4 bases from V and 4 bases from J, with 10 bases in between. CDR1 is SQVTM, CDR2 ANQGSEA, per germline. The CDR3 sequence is CSVVSGITEAFF. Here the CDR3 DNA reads TGCAGCGTTGTATCAGGTATCACTGAAGCTTTCTTT.

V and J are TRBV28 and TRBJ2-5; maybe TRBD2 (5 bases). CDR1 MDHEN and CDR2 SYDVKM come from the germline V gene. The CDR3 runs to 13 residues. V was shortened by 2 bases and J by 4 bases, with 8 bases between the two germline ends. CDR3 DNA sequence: TGTGCCAGCAGTTTACCGGGAACAGAGACCCAGTACTTC. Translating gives CASSLPGTETQYF.

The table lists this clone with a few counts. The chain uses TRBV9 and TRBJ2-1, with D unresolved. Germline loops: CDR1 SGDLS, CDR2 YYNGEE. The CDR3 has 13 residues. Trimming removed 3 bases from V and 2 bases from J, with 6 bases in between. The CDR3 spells CASSGFPYNEQFF. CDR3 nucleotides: TGTGCCAGCAGCGGGTTTCCCTACAATGAGCAGTTCTTC.

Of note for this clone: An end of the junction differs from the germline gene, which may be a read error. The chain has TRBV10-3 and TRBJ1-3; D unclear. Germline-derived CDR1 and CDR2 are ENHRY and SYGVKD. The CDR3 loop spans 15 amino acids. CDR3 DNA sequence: TGTGCCATCAGTGAGTCGAAGCAAGCTGGAAACATCATATATTTT. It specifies CAISESKQAGNIIYF.

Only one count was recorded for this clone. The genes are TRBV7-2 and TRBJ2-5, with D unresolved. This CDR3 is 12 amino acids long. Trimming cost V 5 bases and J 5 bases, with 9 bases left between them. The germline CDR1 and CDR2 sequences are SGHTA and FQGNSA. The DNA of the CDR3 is TGTGCCAGCAGCCGAACCCAGGAGACCCAGTACTTC. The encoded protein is CASSRTQETQYF.

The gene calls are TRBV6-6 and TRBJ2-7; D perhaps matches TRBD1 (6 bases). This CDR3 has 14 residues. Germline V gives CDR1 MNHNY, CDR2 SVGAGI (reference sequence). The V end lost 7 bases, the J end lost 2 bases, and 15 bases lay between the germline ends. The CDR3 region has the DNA TGTGCCAGCATTCAACAGGGTAGCCCCTACGAGCAGTACTTC. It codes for CASIQQGSPYEQYF.

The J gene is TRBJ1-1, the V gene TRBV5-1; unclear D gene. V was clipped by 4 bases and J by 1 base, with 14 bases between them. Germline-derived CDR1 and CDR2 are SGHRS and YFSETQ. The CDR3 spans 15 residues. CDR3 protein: CASSRWTGSNTEAFF. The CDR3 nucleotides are TGCGCCAGCAGCCGATGGACGGGATCGAACACTGAAGCTTTCTTT.

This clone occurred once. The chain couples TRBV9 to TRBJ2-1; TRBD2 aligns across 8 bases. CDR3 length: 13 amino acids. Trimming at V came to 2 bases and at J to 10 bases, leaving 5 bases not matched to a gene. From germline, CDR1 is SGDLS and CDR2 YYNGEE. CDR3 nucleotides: TGTGCCAGCAGCGTCGGTGCTAGCGGGGAGCAGTTCTTC. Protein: CASSVGASGEQFF.

CDR3 sequence (DNA): TGTGCCAGTAGTCCTTCGGGGGCCGCAGAGACCCAGTACTTC. Protein product: CASSPSGAAETQYF. This sequence joins TRBV19 and TRBJ2-5; TRBD1 or TRBD2 may be the D gene (6 bases each). The CDR3 consists of 14 residues. In germline, CDR1 is LNHDA, CDR2 SQIVND (reference sequence). The V and J ends lost 5 bases and 4 bases respectively, with 14 bases between them. The entire variable domain, with the rest obtained from reference TRBV19 and TRBJ2-5, is as follows: DGGITQSPKYLFRKEGQNVTLSCEQNLNHDAMYWYRQDPGQGLRLIYYSQIVNDFQKGDIAEGYSVSREKKESFPLTVTSAQKNPTAFYLCASSPSGAAETQYFGPGTRLLVL.

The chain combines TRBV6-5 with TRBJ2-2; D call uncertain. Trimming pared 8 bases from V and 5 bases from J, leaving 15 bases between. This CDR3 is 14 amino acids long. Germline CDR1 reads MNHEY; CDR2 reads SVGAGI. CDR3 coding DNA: TGTGCCAGCGGGAACCTGGACGGAACCGGGGAGCTGTTTTTT. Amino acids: CASGNLDGTGELFF.

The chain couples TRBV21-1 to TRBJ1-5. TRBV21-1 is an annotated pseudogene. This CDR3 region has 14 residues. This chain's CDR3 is CASSKALYNQPQHF. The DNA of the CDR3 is TGTGCCAGCAGCAAAGCCCTCTACAATCAGCCCCAGCATTTT.